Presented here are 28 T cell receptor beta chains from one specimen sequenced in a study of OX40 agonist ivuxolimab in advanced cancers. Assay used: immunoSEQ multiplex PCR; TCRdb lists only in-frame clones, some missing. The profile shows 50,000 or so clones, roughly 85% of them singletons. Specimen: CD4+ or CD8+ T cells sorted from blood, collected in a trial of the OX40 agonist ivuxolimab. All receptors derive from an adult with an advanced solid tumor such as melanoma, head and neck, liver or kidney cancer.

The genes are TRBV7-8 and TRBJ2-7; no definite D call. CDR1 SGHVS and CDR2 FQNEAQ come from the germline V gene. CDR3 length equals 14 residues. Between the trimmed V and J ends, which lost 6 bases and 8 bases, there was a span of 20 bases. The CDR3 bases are TGTGCCAGCAGTGATCTGACGGTGCAGATTAAGCAGTACTTC. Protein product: CASSDLTVQIKQYF.

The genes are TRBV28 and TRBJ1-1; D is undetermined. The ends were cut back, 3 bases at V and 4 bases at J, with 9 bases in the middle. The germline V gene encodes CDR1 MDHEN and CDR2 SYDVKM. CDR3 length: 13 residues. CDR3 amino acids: CASSFGIGTEAFF. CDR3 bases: TGTGCCAGCAGTTTCGGGATCGGCACTGAAGCTTTCTTT.

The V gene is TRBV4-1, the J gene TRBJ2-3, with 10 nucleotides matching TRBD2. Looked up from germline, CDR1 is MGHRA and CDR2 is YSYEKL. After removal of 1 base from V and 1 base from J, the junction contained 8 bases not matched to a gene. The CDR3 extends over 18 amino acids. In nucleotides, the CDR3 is TGCGCCAGCAGCCAAGCAGCGGGAGGGCCCCTGGGCACAGATACGCAGTATTTT. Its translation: CASSQAAGGPLGTDTQYF.

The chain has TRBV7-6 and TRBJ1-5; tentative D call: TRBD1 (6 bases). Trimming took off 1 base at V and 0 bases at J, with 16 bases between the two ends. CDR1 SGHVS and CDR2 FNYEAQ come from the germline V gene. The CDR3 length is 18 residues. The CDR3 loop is CASSLGAGTPYSNQPQHF. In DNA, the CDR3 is TGTGCCAGCAGCTTAGGAGCAGGGACACCCTATAGCAATCAGCCCCAGCATTTT.

The CDR3 sequence is CASSRQGRNYGYTF. The CDR3 nucleotides read TGTGCCAGCAGCAGACAGGGCCGGAACTATGGCTACACCTTC. The V call is TRBV5-6, the J call TRBJ1-2, with 7 bases lining up with TRBD1. Per the germline V gene, CDR1 is SGHDT and CDR2 is YYEEEE. The CDR3 runs 14 residues. Trimming took 4 bases from V and 2 from J; bases not matched to a gene: 5. Complete variable domain (other parts from reference TRBV5-6 and TRBJ1-2): DAGVTQSPTHLIKTRGQQVTLRCSPKSGHDTVSWYQQALGQGPQFIFQYYEEEERQRGNFPDRFSGHQFPNYSSELNVNALLLGDSALYLCASSRQGRNYGYTFGSGTRLTVV.

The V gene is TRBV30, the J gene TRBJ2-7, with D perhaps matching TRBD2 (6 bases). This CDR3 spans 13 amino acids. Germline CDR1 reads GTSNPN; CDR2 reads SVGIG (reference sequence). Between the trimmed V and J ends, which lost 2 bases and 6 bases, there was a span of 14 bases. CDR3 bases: TGTGCCTGGAGTTGGAGGGGTCCCTTCGAGCAGTACTTC. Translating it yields CAWSWRGPFEQYF.

The chain's CDR3 is CASSPGWYAPNTEAFF. The CDR3 DNA reads TGTGCCAGTAGTCCCGGGTGGTACGCCCCCAACACTGAAGCTTTCTTT. This chain links TRBV19 with TRBJ1-1; D unresolved. Germline CDR1 and CDR2: LNHDA and SQIVND (reference sequence). V lost 5 bases and J 2 bases, leaving 18 bases between the germline ends. The CDR3 loop spans 16 amino acids.

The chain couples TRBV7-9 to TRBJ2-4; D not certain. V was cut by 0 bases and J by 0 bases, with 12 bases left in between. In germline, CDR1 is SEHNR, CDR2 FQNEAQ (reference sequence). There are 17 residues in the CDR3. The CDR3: CASSLAPGPLAKNIQYF. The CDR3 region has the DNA TGTGCCAGCAGCTTAGCTCCAGGTCCCTTAGCCAAAAACATTCAGTACTTC.

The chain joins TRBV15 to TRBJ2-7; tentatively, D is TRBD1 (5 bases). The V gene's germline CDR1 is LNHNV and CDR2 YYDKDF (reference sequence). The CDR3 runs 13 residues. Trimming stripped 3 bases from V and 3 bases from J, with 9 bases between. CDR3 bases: TGTGCCACCAGCAGGACAGAGAACTACGAGCAGTACTTC. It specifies CATSRTENYEQYF.

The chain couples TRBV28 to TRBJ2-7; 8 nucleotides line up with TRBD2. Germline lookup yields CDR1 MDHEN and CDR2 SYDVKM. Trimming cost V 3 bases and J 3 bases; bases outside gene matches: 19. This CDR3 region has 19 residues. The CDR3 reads CASSLAGALFTGGNYEQYF. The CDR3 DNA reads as TGTGCCAGCAGTTTGGCAGGGGCCTTATTCACGGGAGGGAACTACGAGCAGTACTTC.

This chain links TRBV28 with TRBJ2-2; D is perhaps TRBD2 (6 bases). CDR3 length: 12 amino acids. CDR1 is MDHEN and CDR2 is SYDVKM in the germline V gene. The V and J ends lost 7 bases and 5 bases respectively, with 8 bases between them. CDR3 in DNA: TGTGCCAGCACCCGGGGGACCGGGGAGCTGTTTTTT. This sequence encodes CASTRGTGELFF.

CDR3 protein: CASSVEWDGSGNTIYF. The CDR3 coding sequence is TGTGCCAGCAGCGTAGAATGGGACGGCTCTGGAAACACCATATATTTT. The chain recombines TRBV9 with TRBJ1-3, with D maybe TRBD1 (5 bases). Trimming stripped 0 bases from V and 0 bases from J, with 10 bases between. The germline V gene encodes CDR1 SGDLS and CDR2 YYNGEE. The CDR3 loop spans 16 amino acids.

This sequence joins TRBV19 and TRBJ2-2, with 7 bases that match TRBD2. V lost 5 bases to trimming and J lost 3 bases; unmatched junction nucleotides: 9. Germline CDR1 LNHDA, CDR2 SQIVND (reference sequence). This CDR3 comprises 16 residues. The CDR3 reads CASSSQGGEDTGELFF. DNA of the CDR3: TGTGCCAGTAGTTCCCAGGGAGGGGAGGACACCGGGGAGCTGTTTTTT. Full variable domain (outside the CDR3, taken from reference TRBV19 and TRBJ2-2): DGGITQSPKYLFRKEGQNVTLSCEQNLNHDAMYWYRQDPGQGLRLIYYSQIVNDFQKGDIAEGYSVSREKKESFPLTVTSAQKNPTAFYLCASSSQGGEDTGELFFGEGSRLTVL.

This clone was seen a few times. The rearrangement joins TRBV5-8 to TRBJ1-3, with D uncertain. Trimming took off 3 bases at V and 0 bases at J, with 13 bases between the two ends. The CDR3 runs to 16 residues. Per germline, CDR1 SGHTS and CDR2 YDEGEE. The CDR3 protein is CASSSFSGGSGNTIYF. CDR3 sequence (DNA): TGTGCCAGCAGCTCTTTCTCCGGAGGCTCTGGAAACACCATATATTTT.

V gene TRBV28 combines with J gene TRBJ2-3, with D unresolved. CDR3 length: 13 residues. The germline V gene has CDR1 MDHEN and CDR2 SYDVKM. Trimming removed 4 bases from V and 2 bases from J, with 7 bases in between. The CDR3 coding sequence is TGTGCCAGCAGTTGGGCCTTCACAGATACGCAGTATTTT. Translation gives CASSWAFTDTQYF. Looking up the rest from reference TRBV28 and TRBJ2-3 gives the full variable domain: DVKVTQSSRYLVKRTGEKVFLECVQDMDHENMFWYRQDPGLGLRLIYFSYDVKMKEKGDIPEGYSVSREKKERFSLILESASTNQTSMYLCASSWAFTDTQYFGPGTRLTVL.

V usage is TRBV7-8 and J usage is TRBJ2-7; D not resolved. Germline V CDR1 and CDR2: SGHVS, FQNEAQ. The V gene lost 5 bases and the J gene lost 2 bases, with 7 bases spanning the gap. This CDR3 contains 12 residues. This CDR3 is CASSPGTYEQYF. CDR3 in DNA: TGTGCCAGCAGCCCTGGCACCTACGAGCAGTACTTC.

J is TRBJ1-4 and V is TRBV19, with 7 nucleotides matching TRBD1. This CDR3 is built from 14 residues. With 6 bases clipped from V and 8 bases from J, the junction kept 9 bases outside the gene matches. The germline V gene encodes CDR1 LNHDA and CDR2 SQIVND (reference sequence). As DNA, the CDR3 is TGTGCCAGTAGCTGGGACAGCCAGGGGGAAAAACTGTTTTTT. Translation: CASSWDSQGEKLFF.

The CDR3, as DNA: TGCGCCAGCAGCTGGGCCCTTGGGGGAGAAGGCACCGGGGAGCTGTTTTTT. Amino acid sequence: CASSWALGGEGTGELFF. The chain links TRBV5-1 to TRBJ2-2, with D possibly being TRBD1 or TRBD2 (5 bases each). The CDR3 runs 17 residues. Trimming left V 3 bases short and J 4 bases short, with 19 bases between. The V gene's germline CDR1 is SGHRS and CDR2 YFSETQ.

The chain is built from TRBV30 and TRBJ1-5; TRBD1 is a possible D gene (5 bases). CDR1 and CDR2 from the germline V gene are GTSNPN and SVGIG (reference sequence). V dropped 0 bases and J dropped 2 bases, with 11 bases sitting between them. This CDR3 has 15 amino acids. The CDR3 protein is CAWSVWGGRNQPQHF. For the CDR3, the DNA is TGTGCCTGGAGTGTATGGGGGGGACGCAATCAGCCCCAGCATTTT. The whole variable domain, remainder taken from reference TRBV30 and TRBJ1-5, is SQTIHQWPATLVQPVGSPLSLECTVEGTSNPNLYWYRQAAGRGLQLLFYSVGIGQISSEVPQNLSASRPQDRQFILSSKKLLLSDSGFYLCAWSVWGGRNQPQHFGDGTRLSIL.

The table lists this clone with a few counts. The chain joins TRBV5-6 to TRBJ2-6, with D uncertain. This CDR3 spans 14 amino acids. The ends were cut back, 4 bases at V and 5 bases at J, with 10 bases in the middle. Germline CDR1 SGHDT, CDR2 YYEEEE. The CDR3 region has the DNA TGTGCCAGCAGCCCAAGTGTAAGGGCCAACGTCCTGACTTTC. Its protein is CASSPSVRANVLTF.

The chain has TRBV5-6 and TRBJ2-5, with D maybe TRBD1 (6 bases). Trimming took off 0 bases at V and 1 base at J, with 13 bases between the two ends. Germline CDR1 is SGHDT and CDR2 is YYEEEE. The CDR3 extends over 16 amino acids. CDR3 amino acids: CASSLGRGWGQETQYF. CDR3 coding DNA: TGTGCCAGCAGCTTGGGCAGGGGTTGGGGCCAAGAGACCCAGTACTTC.

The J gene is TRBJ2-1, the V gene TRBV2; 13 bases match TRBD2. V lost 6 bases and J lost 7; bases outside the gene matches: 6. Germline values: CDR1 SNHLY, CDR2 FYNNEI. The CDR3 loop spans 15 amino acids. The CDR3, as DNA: TGTGCCAGCAGCCCTACTAGCGGGAGGGTTAATGAGCAGTTCTTC. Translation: CASSPTSGRVNEQFF.

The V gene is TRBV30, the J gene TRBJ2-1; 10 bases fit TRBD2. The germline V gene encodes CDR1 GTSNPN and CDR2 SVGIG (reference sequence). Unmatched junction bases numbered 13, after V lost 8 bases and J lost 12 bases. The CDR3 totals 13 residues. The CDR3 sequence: CARGTSDRSGQFF. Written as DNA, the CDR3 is TGTGCCCGCGGGACTAGCGACCGAAGCGGGCAGTTCTTC.

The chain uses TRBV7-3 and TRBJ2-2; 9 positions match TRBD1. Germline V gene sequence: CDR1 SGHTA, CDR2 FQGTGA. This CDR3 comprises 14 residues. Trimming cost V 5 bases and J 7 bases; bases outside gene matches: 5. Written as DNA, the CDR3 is TGTGCCAGCAGCCGGGACAGGGAGGGCGGGGAGCTGTTTTTT. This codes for CASSRDREGGELFF. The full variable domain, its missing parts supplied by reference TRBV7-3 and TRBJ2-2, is GAGVSQTPSNKVTEKGKYVELRCDPISGHTALYWYRQSLGQGPEFLIYFQGTGAADDSGLPNDRFFAVRPEGSVSTLKIQRTERGDSAVYLCASSRDREGGELFFGEGSRLTVL.

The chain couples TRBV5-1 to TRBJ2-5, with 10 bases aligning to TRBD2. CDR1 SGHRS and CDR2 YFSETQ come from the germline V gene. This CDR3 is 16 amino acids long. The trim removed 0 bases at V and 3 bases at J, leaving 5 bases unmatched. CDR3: CASSLVGTSAEETQYF. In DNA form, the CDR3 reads TGCGCCAGCAGCTTGGTCGGGACTAGCGCGGAAGAGACCCAGTACTTC.

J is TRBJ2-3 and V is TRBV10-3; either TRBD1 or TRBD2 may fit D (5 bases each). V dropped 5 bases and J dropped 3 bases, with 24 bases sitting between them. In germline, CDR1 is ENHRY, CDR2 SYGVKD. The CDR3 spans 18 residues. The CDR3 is CAISQPGGGSPRTDTQYF. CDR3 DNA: TGTGCCATCAGTCAACCTGGGGGTGGCTCACCGAGGACAGATACGCAGTATTTT.

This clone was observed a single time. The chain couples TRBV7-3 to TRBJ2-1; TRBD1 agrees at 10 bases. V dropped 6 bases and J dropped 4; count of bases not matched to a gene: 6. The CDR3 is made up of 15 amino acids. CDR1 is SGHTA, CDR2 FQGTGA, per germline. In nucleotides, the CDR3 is TGTGCCAGCAGTTACCGGACAGGGGGTTACAATGAGCAGTTCTTC. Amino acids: CASSYRTGGYNEQFF.

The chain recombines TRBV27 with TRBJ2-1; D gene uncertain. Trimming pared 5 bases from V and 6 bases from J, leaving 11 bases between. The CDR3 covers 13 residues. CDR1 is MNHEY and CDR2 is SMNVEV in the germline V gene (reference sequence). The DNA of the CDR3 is TGTGCCAGCAGTCGCCGTGGGCCCAATGAGCAGTTCTTC. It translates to CASSRRGPNEQFF.